The 17 T cell receptor beta chains reported below all come from one sample, sequenced in a study of T cell repertoires in cytomegalovirus infection. The antigens of these receptors remain unknown. Via MiXCR, TCRdb re-called the reads, giving one row per CDR3 protein. The repertoire consists of roughly 920,000 distinct CDR3 sequences, with around 30% occurring once and the leading ten covering more than 13%. The sequencing used cultured CD8+ T cells from PBMCs, collected from culture after CMV antigen stimulation. The receptors come from a human donor in good health (CMV status not recorded). Some clones in this sample may be carry-over from other donors' samples.

The CDR3 DNA sequence: TGTGCCAGCAGACCGACAGGGAATCCCTACAATGAGCAGTTCTTC. Its protein product is CASRPTGNPYNEQFF. V usage is TRBV6-2 or TRBV6-3 and J usage is TRBJ2-1, with 7 bases aligning to TRBD1. Trimming took 6 bases from V and 2 from J; bases not matched to a gene: 7. The germline V gene encodes CDR1 MNHEY and CDR2 SVGEGT. This CDR3 region has 15 residues.

The V and J genes are TRBV7-6 and TRBJ2-7, with 7 bases lining up with TRBD1. The V segment lost 5 bases and the J segment 0 bases; nucleotides outside the gene matches: 10. CDR1 is SGHVS and CDR2 is FNYEAQ in the germline V gene. The CDR3 has 16 residues. CDR3 loop: CASSPSPGQSSYEQYV. The CDR3 nucleotides read TGTGCCAGCAGCCCCAGCCCGGGACAGAGCTCCTACGAGCAGTACGTC.

The chain has TRBV20-1 and TRBJ1-5, with 9 bases fitting TRBD1. V trimming: 5 bases; J trimming: 1 base; junction bases outside the gene matches: 3. This CDR3 has 14 amino acids. Germline V gene lookup returns CDR1 DFQATT and CDR2 SNEGSKA (reference sequence). The CDR3 sequence is CSAGGTGSNQPQHF. The CDR3, as DNA: TGCAGTGCTGGTGGGACAGGGAGCAATCAGCCCCAGCATTTT.

Concerning this clonotype: A much larger clone is a single base away; this may be a read error. The chain has TRBV7-2 and TRBJ1-2; a weak D match, TRBD1 (5 bases). This CDR3 contains 13 residues. In germline, CDR1 is SGHTA, CDR2 FQGNSA. Trimming left V 3 bases short and J 8 bases short, with 13 bases between. The CDR3 loop reads CASSFGGAWGYTF. The DNA for the CDR3 is TGTGCCAGCAGCTTCGGTGGGGCGTGGGGCTACACCTTC.

The chain links TRBV5-6 to TRBJ2-6, with D uncertain. CDR3 size: 14 residues. CDR1 SGHDT and CDR2 YYEEEE come from the germline V gene. V gave up 2 bases and J gave up 2 bases, with 5 bases separating them. CDR3 region: CASSLQTGANVLTF. CDR3 DNA: TGTGCCAGCAGCTTACAGACTGGGGCCAACGTCCTGACTTTC.

This chain connects TRBV3-1 to TRBJ2-1, with 11 nucleotides matching TRBD2. The J segment lost 8 bases and the V segment lost 3 bases, leaving 9 bases of the junction unmatched. The CDR3 contains 16 residues. Germline loops: CDR1 LGHDT, CDR2 YNNKEL (reference sequence). The CDR3 DNA reads as TGTGCCAGCAGCCAGGGGGACGGACTAGCGGGTTATGAGCAGTTCTTC. Its translation: CASSQGDGLAGYEQFF.

The chain carries TRBV7-6 and TRBJ2-1, with D maybe TRBD1 (5 bases). The CDR3 runs to 17 residues. The V end was cut by 2 bases, the J end by 0 bases, with 14 bases between. CDR1 and CDR2 from the germline V gene are SGHVS and FNYEAQ. Written as DNA, the CDR3 is TGTGCCAGCAGCTTATTGGGGTACAGGCCCTCCTACAATGAGCAGTTCTTC. Protein sequence: CASSLLGYRPSYNEQFF.

There are many counts of this clonotype. V usage is TRBV7-2 and J usage is TRBJ2-3; 10 bases line up with TRBD1. V shed 5 bases, J shed 6 bases, and the junction held 8 bases outside the gene matches. From germline, CDR1 is SGHTA and CDR2 FQGNSA. The CDR3 loop spans 15 amino acids. CDR3 nucleotides: TGTGCCAGCAGCCCGACAGGGGGCTTGGTGGATACGCAGTATTTT. Amino acid sequence: CASSPTGGLVDTQYF.

The chain is built from TRBV15 and TRBJ1-2; 8 bases map to TRBD1. The V gene end was trimmed by 4 bases and the J gene end by 7 bases; junction bases not matched to a gene: 14. Germline CDR1 reads LNHNV; CDR2 reads YYDKDF (reference sequence). The CDR3 runs 16 residues. The CDR3 DNA reads TGTGCCACCAGCATCTTCTCAGGGGGCCCCTTTGGTGGCTACACCTTC. Translated: CATSIFSGGPFGGYTF.

The chain links TRBV7-8 to TRBJ1-1; TRBD1 aligns across 10 bases. Losses at the gene ends were 5 bases for V and 10 bases for J; bases not matched to a gene: 4. CDR1 is SGHVS and CDR2 is FQNEAQ in the germline V gene. The CDR3 has 12 residues. CDR3: CASSGQGVGAFF. The CDR3 nucleotides read TGTGCCAGCAGCGGACAGGGGGTTGGAGCTTTCTTT.

This clonotype was seen once. An end of the junction differs from the germline gene, which may be a read error. The chain carries TRBV6-2 or TRBV6-3 and TRBJ2-2; 7 positions match TRBD2. The V gene's germline CDR1 is MNHEY and CDR2 SVGEGT. The CDR3 sequence is 16 residues long. This CDR3 reads CANSYSMGGMAGELFF. CDR3 bases: TGTGCCAACAGTTACTCGATGGGGGGGATGGCCGGGGAGCTGTTTTTT.

This clonotype has more than one count but fewer than ten. This chain joins TRBV7-9 and TRBJ1-6, with a weak D call TRBD1 (5 bases). CDR3 length: 14 amino acids. Between the trimmed V and J ends, which lost 3 bases and 7 bases, there was a span of 10 bases. Germline CDR1 reads SEHNR; CDR2 reads FQNEAQ (reference sequence). This CDR3 is CASSLKGWNSPLHF. The CDR3 region has the DNA TGTGCCAGCAGCTTGAAGGGGTGGAATTCACCCCTCCACTTT. The full variable domain, its missing parts supplied by reference TRBV7-9 and TRBJ1-6, is DTGVSQNPRHKITKRGQNVTFRCDPISEHNRLYWYRQTLGQGPEFLTYFQNEAQLEKSRLLSDRFSAERPKGSFSTLEIQRTEQGDSAMYLCASSLKGWNSPLHFGNGTRLTVT.

This clonotype was detected only a few times. This clone may be a read error of a much larger clone one base away. The V call is TRBV4-2, the J call TRBJ2-5; 10 nucleotides align to TRBD1. Trimming at V came to 5 bases and at J to 3 bases, leaving 0 bases not matched to a gene. Germline lookup yields CDR1 LGHNA and CDR2 YNFKEQ. The CDR3 runs 13 residues. The CDR3 sequence: CASSGTGEETQYF. CDR3 nucleotide sequence: TGTGCCAGCAGCGGGACAGGGGAAGAGACCCAGTACTTC.

The table lists this clonotype with a few counts. CDR3 nucleotides: TGTGCCAGCAGTGAAGCGCTTCGGTGGGCGGGAAGCTACGAGCAGTACTTC. It yields the protein CASSEALRWAGSYEQYF. This chain links TRBV6-1 with TRBJ2-7; D might be TRBD2 (6 bases). Per the germline V gene, CDR1 is MNHNS and CDR2 is SASEGT. Between the trimmed V and J ends, which lost 0 bases and 3 bases, there was a span of 18 bases. The CDR3 is 17 amino acids.

This clonotype was counted a few times. J is TRBJ1-1 and V is TRBV5-6, with D unresolved. This CDR3 region has 14 residues. V lost 1 base to trimming and J lost 1 base, with 8 bases between them. Germline CDR1 is SGHDT and CDR2 is YYEEEE. DNA for the CDR3: TGTGCCAGCAGCTTGAAGGACTGGAACACTGAAGCTTTCTTT. Its translation is CASSLKDWNTEAFF. Looking up the rest from reference TRBV5-6 and TRBJ1-1 gives the full variable domain: DAGVTQSPTHLIKTRGQQVTLRCSPKSGHDTVSWYQQALGQGPQFIFQYYEEEERQRGNFPDRFSGHQFPNYSSELNVNALLLGDSALYLCASSLKDWNTEAFFGQGTRLTVV.

This clonotype has just one count. The V gene is TRBV4-1, the J gene TRBJ1-3; unclear D gene. Deletions cut 1 base from V and 5 bases from J, with 3 bases between. From germline, CDR1 is MGHRA and CDR2 YSYEKL. The CDR3 runs 12 residues. In nucleotides, the CDR3 is TGCGCCAGCAGCCAAGCGAGAAACACCATATATTTT. Residues: CASSQARNTIYF.

At least ten counts were recorded for this clonotype. CDR3 nucleotide sequence: TGTGCCAGTAGTATAGCGGGGGGGACCTACAATGAGCAGTTCTTC. Protein sequence: CASSIAGGTYNEQFF. The rearrangement uses TRBV19 and TRBJ2-1, with 8 bases fitting TRBD2. Trimming took 1 base from V and 2 from J; bases not matched to a gene: 1. The CDR3 is made up of 15 amino acids. Germline CDR1 is LNHDA and CDR2 is SQIVND (reference sequence).